This T cell receptor beta chain was sequenced during a study of graft-versus-host responses after intestinal transplantation. Study-level background: Transplants given to recipients were multivisceral, liver-intestinal, or isolated intestinal.

This clone was seen a single time. Antigen unknown. Study observations and caveats: GvH clones were identified in recipient marrow, with some first appearing in ileum or blood.

Clones were read by immunoSEQ multiplex PCR, and TCRdb kept only the in-frame ones, dropping some. The sample has under 45,000 clones, over 85% seen once; the top ten hold 6% to 7.5%. V dropped 2 bases and J dropped 0 bases, with 17 bases sitting between them. The length of the CDR3 is 19 residues. Germline V gene data show CDR1 as SEHNR and CDR2 as FQNEAQ (reference sequence). This sequence originates from a human patient who received an intestinal transplant, so some T cells may come from the graft donor. The chain has TRBV7-9 and TRBJ2-6, with D uncertain. The sequences come from PBMCs, collected 260 to 280 days after transplant. In DNA, the CDR3 is TGTGCCAGCAGCTTACTAGGGTGGACGGTCAGCTCTGGGGCCAACGTCCTGACTTTC. This codes for CASSLLGWTVSSGANVLTF.